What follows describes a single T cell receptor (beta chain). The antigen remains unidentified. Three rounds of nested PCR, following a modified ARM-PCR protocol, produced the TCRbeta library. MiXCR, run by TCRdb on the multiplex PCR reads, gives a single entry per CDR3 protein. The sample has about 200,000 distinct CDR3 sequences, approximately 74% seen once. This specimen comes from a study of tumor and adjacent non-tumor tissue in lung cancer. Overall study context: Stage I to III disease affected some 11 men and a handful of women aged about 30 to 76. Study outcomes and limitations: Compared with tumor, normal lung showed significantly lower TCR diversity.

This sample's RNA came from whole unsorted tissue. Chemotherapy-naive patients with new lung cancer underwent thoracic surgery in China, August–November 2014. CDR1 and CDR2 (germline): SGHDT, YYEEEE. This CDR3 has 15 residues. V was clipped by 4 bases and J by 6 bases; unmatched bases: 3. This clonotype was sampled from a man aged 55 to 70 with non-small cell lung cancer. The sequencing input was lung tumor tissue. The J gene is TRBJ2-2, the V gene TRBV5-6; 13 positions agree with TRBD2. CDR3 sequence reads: CASSRTSGRAGELFF. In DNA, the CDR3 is TGTGCCAGCAGCCGCACTAGCGGGAGGGCCGGGGAGCTGTTTTTT.